These 7 T cell receptor beta chains share one sample of origin, sequenced in a study of beta chain features in type 1 diabetes. Every isolated RNA sample was fully reverse transcribed, so sequencing captured expressed TCRB transcripts. TCRdb keeps only in-frame clones here, not all; method: immunoSEQ multiplex PCR. This table has over 700,000 clones, roughly 15% appearing once. Material for sequencing was naive CD4+ T cells from blood. These receptors all stem from a woman between 18 and 29 years old in good health.

This chain links TRBV7-2 with TRBJ2-5; D is perhaps TRBD2 (6 bases). The germline CDR1 and CDR2 sequences are SGHTA and FQGNSA. The CDR3 is 13 amino acids. V was trimmed by 0 bases and J by 6 bases, leaving 8 bases between them. This CDR3 is CASSLAGGQTQYF. CDR3 DNA sequence: TGTGCCAGCAGCTTAGCGGGGGGACAGACCCAGTACTTC.

The chain is built from TRBV10-3 and TRBJ2-3; TRBD1 aligns across 10 bases. CDR1 is ENHRY, CDR2 SYGVKD, per germline. The CDR3 extends over 14 amino acids. V dropped 10 bases and J dropped 0; count of bases not matched to a gene: 4. The CDR3 here is CANKGQGSTDTQYF. CDR3 coding DNA: TGTGCCAACAAGGGACAGGGGAGCACAGATACGCAGTATTTT.

This clone came up a few times. This chain uses TRBV7-9 with TRBJ2-5; D is ambiguous. V lost 8 bases and J lost 9, with 16 bases in between. The CDR3 runs to 12 residues. In germline, CDR1 is SEHNR, CDR2 FQNEAQ (reference sequence). CDR3 sequence reads: CASSLEPAPQYF. The CDR3 DNA sequence: TGTGCCAGCTCCTTAGAACCCGCGCCCCAGTACTTC.

This chain joins TRBV28 and TRBJ2-5; D might be TRBD1 (6 bases). The J call may be faulty, since TRBJ2-7 better matches the DNA end. The CDR3 runs 14 residues. Germline CDR1 MDHEN, CDR2 SYDVKM. For the CDR3, the DNA is TGTGCCAGCAGTCCTCAGGGGTTCTCCTACGAGCAGTACTTC. It codes for CASSPQGFSYEQYF.

The chain has TRBV6-5 and TRBJ1-1, with 8 bases matching TRBD1. This CDR3 is 15 amino acids long. After removal of 4 bases from V and 0 bases from J, the junction contained 4 bases not matched to a gene. Looked up from germline, CDR1 is MNHEY and CDR2 is SVGAGI. In DNA form, the CDR3 reads TGTGCCAGCAGTTCCCCGACAGGGGTGAACACTGAAGCTTTCTTT. Translating it yields CASSSPTGVNTEAFF.

The chain carries TRBV20-1 and TRBJ2-7; D is possibly TRBD2 (5 bases). In germline, CDR1 is DFQATT, CDR2 SNEGSKA (reference sequence). The V gene lost 5 bases and the J gene lost 7 bases, with 12 bases spanning the gap. The CDR3 consists of 11 residues. The CDR3, as DNA: TGCAGTGCTGTGCGGGCCCCTGAGCAGTACTTC. It specifies CSAVRAPEQYF.

V gene TRBV19 combines with J gene TRBJ1-1, with no clear D. With 5 bases removed from V and 1 base from J, the gap between germline ends came to 20 bases. Germline loops: CDR1 LNHDA, CDR2 SQIVND (reference sequence). The CDR3 runs 17 residues. CDR3 protein: CASSPPGATRPNTEAFF. CDR3 sequence (DNA): TGTGCCAGTAGTCCCCCAGGTGCTACACGCCCGAACACTGAAGCTTTCTTT.